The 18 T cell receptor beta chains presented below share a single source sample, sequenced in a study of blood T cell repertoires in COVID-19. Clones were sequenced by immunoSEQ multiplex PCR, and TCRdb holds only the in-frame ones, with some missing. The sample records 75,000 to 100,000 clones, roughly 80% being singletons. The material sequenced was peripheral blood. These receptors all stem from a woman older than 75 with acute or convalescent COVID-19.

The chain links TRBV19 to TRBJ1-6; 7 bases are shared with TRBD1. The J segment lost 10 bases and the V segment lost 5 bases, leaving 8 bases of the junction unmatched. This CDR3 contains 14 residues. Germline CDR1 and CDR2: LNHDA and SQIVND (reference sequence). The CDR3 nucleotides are TGTGCCAGTAGTCCTGACAGGGTTAACTCACCCCTCCACTTT. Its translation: CASSPDRVNSPLHF.

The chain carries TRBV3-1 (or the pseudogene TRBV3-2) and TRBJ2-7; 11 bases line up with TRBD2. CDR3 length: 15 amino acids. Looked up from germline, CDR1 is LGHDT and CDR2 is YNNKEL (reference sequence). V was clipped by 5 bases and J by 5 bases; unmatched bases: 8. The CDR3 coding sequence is TGTGCCAGCAGCTCCAGACTAGCGGGGAACGACGAGCAGTACTTC. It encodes CASSSRLAGNDEQYF.

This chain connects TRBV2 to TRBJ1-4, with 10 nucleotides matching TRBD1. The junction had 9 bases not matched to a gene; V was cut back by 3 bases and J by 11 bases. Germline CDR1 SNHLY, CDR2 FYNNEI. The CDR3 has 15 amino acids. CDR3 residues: CASSEGGQGSWKLFF. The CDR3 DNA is TGTGCCAGCAGTGAGGGGGGACAGGGGAGTTGGAAACTGTTTTTT. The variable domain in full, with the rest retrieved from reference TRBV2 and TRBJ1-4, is EPEVTQTPSHQVTQMGQEVILRCVPISNHLYFYWYRQILGQKVEFLVSFYNNEISEKSEIFDDQFSVERPDGSNFTLKIRSTKLEDSAMYFCASSEGGQGSWKLFFGSGTQLSVL.

The CDR3 here is CASSWAGGSLTNYGYTF. The CDR3 DNA is TGTGCCAGTAGTTGGGCAGGGGGTTCATTGACTAACTATGGCTACACCTTC. The rearrangement links TRBV19 to TRBJ1-2, with TRBD1 matching over 7 bases. CDR3 length equals 17 residues. Germline CDR1 LNHDA, CDR2 SQIVND (reference sequence). Losses at the gene ends were 5 bases for V and 0 bases for J; bases not matched to a gene: 12.

CDR3 amino acids: CASSKKPNYGYTF. The CDR3, as DNA: TGTGCCAGCAGCAAGAAGCCTAACTATGGCTACACCTTC. The chain carries TRBV3-1 (or the pseudogene TRBV3-2) and TRBJ1-2, with D unclear. The CDR3 has 13 amino acids. V lost 5 bases, J lost 0 bases, and 7 bases lay in between. Looked up from germline, CDR1 is LGHDT and CDR2 is YNNKEL (reference sequence).

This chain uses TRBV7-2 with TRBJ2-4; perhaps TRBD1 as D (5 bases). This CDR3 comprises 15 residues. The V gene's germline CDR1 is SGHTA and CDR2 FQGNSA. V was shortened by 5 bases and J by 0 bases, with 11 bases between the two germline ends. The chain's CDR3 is CASSRRQLAKNIQYF. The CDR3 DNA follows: TGTGCCAGCAGCCGCAGACAGTTAGCCAAAAACATTCAGTACTTC.

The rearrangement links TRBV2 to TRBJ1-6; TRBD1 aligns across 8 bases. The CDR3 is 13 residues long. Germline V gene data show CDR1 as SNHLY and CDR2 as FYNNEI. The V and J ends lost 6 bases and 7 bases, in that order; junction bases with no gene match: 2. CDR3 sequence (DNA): TGTGCCAGCAGGGACAGGGAAAATTCACCCCTCCACTTT. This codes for CASRDRENSPLHF.

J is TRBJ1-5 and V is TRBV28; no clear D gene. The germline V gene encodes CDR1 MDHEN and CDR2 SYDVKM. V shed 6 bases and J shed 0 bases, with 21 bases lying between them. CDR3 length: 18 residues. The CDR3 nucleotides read TGTGCCAGCAGCCTGGCGGAATACCTCGTACATAGCAATCAGCCCCAGCATTTT. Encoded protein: CASSLAEYLVHSNQPQHF.

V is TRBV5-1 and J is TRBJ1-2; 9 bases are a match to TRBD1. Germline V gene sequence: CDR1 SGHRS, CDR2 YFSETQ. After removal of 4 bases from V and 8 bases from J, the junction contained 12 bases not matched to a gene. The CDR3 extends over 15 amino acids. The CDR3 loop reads CASSAEGQGSWGYTF. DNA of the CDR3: TGCGCCAGCAGCGCGGAGGGACAGGGTTCTTGGGGCTACACCTTC.

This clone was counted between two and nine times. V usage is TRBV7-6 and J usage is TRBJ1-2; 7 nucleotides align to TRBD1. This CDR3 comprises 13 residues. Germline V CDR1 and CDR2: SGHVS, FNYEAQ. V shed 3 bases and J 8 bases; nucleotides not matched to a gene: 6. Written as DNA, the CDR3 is TGTGCCAGCAGCTTGGAGAGGGGGCGAGGCTACACCTTC. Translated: CASSLERGRGYTF.

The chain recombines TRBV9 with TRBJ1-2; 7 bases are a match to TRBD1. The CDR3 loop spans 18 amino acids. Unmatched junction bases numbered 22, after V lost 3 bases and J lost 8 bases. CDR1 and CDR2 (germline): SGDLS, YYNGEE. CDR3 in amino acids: CASSAIPNNRGSMGGYTF. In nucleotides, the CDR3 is TGTGCCAGCAGCGCAATTCCGAACAACAGGGGTTCGATGGGAGGCTACACCTTC.

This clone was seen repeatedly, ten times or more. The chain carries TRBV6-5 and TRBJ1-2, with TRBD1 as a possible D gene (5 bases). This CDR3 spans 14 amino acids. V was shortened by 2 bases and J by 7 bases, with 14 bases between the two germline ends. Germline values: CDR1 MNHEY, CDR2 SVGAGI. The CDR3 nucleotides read TGTGCCAGCAGTTACAGTGGGGCAGTGGGTGGCTACACCTTC. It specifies CASSYSGAVGGYTF.

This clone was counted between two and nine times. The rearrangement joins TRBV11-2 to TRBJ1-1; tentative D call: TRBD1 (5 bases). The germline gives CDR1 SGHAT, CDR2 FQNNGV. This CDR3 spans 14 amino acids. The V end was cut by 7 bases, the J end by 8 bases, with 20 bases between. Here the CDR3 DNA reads TGTGCCAGCAACGAAAATTCCATACGACAGGAAGCTTTCTTT. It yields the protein CASNENSIRQEAFF.

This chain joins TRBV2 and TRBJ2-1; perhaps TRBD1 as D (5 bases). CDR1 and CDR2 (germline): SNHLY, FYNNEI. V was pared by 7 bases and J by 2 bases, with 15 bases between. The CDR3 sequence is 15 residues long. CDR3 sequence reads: CASTLEQDPYNEQFF. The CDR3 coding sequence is TGTGCCAGCACCTTAGAACAGGACCCCTACAATGAGCAGTTCTTC.

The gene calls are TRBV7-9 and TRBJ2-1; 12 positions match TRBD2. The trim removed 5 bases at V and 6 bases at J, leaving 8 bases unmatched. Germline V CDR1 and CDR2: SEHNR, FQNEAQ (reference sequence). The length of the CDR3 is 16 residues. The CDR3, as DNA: TGTGCCAGCAGCCCACTAGCGGGGGGACCTGGCAATGAGCAGTTCTTC. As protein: CASSPLAGGPGNEQFF.

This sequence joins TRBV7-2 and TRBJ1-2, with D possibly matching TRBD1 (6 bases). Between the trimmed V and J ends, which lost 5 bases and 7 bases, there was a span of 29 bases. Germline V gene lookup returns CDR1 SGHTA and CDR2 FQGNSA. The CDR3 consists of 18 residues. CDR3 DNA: TGTGCCAGCAGCCCCGGCAGGGCGGGAGGGAGGGACAAAGGTGGCTACACCTTC. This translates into CASSPGRAGGRDKGGYTF.

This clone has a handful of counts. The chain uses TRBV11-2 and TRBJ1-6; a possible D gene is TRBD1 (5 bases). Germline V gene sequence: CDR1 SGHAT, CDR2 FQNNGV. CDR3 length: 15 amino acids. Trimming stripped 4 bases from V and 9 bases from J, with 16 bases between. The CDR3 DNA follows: TGTGCCAGCAGCTCCCCCCGGAGGGGTGGTTCACCCCTCCACTTT. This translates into CASSSPRRGGSPLHF.

CDR3 region: CASRTRQGKEKLFF. CDR3 DNA: TGTGCCAGCAGAACGCGACAGGGAAAAGAAAAACTGTTTTTT. The genes are TRBV6-5 and TRBJ1-4, with 7 bases fitting TRBD1. The germline CDR1 and CDR2 sequences are MNHEY and SVGAGI. CDR3 length: 14 amino acids. The V gene end was trimmed by 6 bases and the J gene end by 8 bases; junction bases not matched to a gene: 9.